This T cell receptor (beta chain) was captured by sequencing in a study of technical replicates of blood from several donors. Only in-frame clones appear in the TCRdb table, and some are missing; sequencing was by immunoSEQ multiplex PCR. The repertoire includes about 82,000 clones, approximately 90% of them detected once, and under 0.3% sits in the top ten. Germline V gene lookup returns CDR1 MNHEY and CDR2 SVGAGI. With V trimmed by 3 bases and J by 6 bases, 9 bases remained unmatched. The CDR3 is made up of 15 amino acids. The receptor was isolated from a human donor in good health. The chain couples TRBV6-5 to TRBJ2-7; 9 bases align to TRBD1. The sequencing sample was made of T cells isolated from PBMCs. CDR3 in amino acids: CASSYAGTGLSEQYF. In DNA form, the CDR3 reads TGTGCCAGCAGTTATGCCGGGACAGGGCTCTCCGAGCAGTACTTC.